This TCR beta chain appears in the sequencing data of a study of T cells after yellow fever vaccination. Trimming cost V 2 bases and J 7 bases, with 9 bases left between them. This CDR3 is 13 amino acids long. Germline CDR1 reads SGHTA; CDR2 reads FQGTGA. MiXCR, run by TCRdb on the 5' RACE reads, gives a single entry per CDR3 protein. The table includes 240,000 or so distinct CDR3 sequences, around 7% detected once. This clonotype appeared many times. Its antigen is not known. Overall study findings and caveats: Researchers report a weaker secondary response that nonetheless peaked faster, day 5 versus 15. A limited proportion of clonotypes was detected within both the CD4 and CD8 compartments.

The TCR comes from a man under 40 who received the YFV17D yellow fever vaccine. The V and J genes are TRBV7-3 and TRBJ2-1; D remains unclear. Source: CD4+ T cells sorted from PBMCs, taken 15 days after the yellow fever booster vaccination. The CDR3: CASSLAEGNEQFF. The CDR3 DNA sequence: TGTGCCAGCAGCTTAGCCGAAGGGAATGAGCAGTTCTTC.